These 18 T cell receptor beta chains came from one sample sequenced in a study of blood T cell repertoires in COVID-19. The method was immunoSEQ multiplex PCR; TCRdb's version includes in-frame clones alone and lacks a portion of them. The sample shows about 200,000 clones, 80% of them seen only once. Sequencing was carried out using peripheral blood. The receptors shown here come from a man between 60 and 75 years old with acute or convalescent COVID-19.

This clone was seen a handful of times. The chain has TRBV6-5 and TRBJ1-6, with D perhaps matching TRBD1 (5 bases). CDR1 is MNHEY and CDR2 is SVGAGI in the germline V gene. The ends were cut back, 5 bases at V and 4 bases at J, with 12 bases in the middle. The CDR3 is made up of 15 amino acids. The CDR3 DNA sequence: TGTGCCAGCAGTCCATCTCCAGGGTATAATTCACCCCTCCACTTT. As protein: CASSPSPGYNSPLHF.

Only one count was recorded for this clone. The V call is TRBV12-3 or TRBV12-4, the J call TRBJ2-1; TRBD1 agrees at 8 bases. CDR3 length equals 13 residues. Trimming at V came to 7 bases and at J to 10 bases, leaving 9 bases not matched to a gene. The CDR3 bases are TGTGCCAGCACCGGGTTACAGGGGGACGAGCAGTTCTTC. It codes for CASTGLQGDEQFF.

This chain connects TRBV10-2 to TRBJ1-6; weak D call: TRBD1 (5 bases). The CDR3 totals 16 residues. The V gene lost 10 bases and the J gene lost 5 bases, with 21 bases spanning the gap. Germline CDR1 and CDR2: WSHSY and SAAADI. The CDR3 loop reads CATKARWGEDNSPLHF. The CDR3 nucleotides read TGCGCCACAAAAGCTCGTTGGGGGGAGGATAATTCACCCCTCCACTTT.

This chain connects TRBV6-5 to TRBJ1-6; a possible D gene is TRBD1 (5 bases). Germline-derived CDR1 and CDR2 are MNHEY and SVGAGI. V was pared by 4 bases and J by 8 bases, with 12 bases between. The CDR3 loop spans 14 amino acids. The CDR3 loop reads CASSSRGRDSPLHF. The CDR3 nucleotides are TGTGCCAGCAGTTCCCGGGGGAGAGATTCACCCCTCCACTTT.

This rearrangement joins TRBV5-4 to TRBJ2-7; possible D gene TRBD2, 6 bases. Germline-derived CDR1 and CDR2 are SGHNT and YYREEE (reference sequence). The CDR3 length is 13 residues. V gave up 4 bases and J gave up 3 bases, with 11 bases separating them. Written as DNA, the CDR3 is TGTGCCAGCAGCGGGACGGACTACTACGAGCAGTACTTC. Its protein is CASSGTDYYEQYF.

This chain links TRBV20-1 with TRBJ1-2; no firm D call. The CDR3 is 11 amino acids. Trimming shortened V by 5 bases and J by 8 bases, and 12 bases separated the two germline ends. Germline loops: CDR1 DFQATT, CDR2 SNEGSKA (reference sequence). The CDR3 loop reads CSAASEEGYTF. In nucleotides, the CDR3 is TGCAGTGCTGCATCTGAGGAGGGCTACACCTTC.

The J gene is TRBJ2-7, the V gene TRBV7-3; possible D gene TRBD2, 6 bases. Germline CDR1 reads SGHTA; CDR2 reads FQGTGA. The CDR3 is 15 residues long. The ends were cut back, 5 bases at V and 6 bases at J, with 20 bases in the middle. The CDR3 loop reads CASSEDSGSPLEQYF. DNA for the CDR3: TGTGCCAGCAGCGAAGATAGCGGTTCCCCACTCGAGCAGTACTTC.

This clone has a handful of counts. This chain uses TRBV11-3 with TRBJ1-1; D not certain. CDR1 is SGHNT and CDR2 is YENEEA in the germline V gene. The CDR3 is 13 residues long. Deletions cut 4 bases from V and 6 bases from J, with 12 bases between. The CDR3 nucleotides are TGTGCCAGCAGCTCCTATGACACCGCTGAAGCTTTCTTT. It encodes CASSSYDTAEAFF. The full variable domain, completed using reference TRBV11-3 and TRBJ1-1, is EAGVVQSPRYKIIEKKQPVAFWCNPISGHNTLYWYLQNLGQGPELLIRYENEEAVDDSQLPKDRFSAERLKGVDSTLKIQPAELGDSAVYLCASSSYDTAEAFFGQGTRLTVV.

The CDR3 loop reads CASSWDRPNTGELFF. CDR3 in DNA: TGTGCCAGCAGTTGGGACAGACCGAACACCGGGGAGCTGTTTTTT. The gene calls are TRBV2 and TRBJ2-2; 7 bases fit TRBD1. Germline loops: CDR1 SNHLY, CDR2 FYNNEI. This CDR3 has 15 residues. The trim removed 5 bases at V and 0 bases at J, leaving 3 bases unmatched.

CDR3: CASSALQGNNQPQHF. In DNA form, the CDR3 reads TGTGCCAGCAGCGCCCTTCAGGGAAACAATCAGCCCCAGCATTTT. The gene calls are TRBV6-5 and TRBJ1-5; weak D call: TRBD1 (5 bases). The V and J ends lost 6 bases and 3 bases respectively, with 15 bases between them. The CDR3 has 15 amino acids. Germline V gives CDR1 MNHEY, CDR2 SVGAGI.

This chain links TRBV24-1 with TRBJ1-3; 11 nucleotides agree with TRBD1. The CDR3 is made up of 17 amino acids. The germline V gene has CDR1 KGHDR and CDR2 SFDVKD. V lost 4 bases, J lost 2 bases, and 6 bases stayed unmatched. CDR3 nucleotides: TGTGCCACCAGTGAGCTCCGGGACAGGGGGGCTGGAAACACCATATATTTT. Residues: CATSELRDRGAGNTIYF.

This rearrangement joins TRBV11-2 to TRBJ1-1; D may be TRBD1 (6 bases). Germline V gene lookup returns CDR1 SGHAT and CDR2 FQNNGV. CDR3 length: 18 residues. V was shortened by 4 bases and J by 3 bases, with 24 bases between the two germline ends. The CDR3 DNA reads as TGTGCCAGCAGCTCCCGTCAAGATTGGGGGGGCTGGGACACTGAAGCTTTCTTT. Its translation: CASSSRQDWGGWDTEAFF.

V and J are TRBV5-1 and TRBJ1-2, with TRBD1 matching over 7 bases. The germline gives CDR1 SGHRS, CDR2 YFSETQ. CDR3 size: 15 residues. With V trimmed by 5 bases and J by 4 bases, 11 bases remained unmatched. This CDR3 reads CASRTGRGLGYGYTF. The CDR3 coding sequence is TGCGCCAGCAGAACCGGAAGGGGGCTTGGCTATGGCTACACCTTC.

In DNA form, the CDR3 reads TGTGCCAGCAGAGCGGGGTCCTATAATTCACCCCTCCACTTT. The encoded protein is CASRAGSYNSPLHF. V is TRBV6-6 and J is TRBJ1-6; no firm D call. Deletions cut 6 bases from V and 1 base from J, with 7 bases between. This CDR3 region has 14 residues. Germline CDR1 and CDR2: MNHNY and SVGAGI (reference sequence).

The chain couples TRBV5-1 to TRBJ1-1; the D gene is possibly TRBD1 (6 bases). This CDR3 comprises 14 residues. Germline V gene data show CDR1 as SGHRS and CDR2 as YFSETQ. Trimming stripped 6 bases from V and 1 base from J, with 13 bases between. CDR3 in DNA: TGCGCCAGCAACCCAGGGGATAGGAACACTGAAGCTTTCTTT. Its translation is CASNPGDRNTEAFF.

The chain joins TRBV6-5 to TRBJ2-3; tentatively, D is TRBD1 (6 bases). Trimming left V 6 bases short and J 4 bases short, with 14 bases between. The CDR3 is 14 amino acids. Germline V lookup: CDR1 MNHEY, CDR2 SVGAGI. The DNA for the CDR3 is TGTGCCAGCAGACAGGGCAACGAGGCAGATACGCAGTATTTT. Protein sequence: CASRQGNEADTQYF.

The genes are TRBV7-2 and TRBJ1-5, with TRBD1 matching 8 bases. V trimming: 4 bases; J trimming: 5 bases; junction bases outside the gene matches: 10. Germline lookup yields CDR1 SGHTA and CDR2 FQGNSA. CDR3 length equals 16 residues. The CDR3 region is CASSSGQGGVYQPQHF. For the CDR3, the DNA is TGTGCCAGCAGCTCCGGACAGGGCGGCGTATATCAGCCCCAGCATTTT.

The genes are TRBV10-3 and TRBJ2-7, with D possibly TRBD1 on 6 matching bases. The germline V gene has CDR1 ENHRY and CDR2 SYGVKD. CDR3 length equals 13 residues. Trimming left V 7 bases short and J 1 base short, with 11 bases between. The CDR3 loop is CAITDGQSYEQYF. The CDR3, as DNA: TGTGCCATCACGGATGGACAGTCCTACGAGCAGTACTTC.